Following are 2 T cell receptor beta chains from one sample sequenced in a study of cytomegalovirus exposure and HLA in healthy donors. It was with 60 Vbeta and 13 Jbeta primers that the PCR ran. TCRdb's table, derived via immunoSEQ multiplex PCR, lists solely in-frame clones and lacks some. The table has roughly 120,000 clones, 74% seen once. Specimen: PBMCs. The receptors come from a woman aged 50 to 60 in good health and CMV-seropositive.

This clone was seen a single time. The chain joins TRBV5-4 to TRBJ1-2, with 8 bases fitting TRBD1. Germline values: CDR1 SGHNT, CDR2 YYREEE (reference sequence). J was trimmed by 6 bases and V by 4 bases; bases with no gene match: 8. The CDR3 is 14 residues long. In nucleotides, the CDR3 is TGTGCCAGCAGCCTCAGGGGGCACGAGGATGGCTACACCTTC. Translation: CASSLRGHEDGYTF. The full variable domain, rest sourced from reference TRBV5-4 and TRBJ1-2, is ETGVTQSPTHLIKTRGQQVTLRCSSQSGHNTVSWYQQALGQGPQFIFQYYREEENGRGNFPPRFSGLQFPNYSSELNVNALELDDSALYLCASSLRGHEDGYTFGSGTRLTVV.

The CDR3 loop reads CASSPPGGYRNEKLFF. The CDR3 DNA sequence: TGTGCCAGCAGCCCTCCTGGGGGGTACCGTAATGAAAAACTGTTTTTT. The chain carries TRBV7-2 and TRBJ1-4; D is perhaps TRBD1 (5 bases). Trimming pared 5 bases from V and 4 bases from J, leaving 17 bases between. The V gene's germline CDR1 is SGHTA and CDR2 FQGNSA. CDR3 size: 16 residues.